This T cell receptor (beta chain) is from a study of spatial heterogeneity in lung cancer. About the study: Taken at a median of around 2 years after resection, follow-up PBMC samples underwent sequencing when available.

TCRdb ran MiXCR on the 5' RACE reads and lists one entry per CDR3 protein. The sample consists of roughly 70,000 distinct CDR3 sequences, around 9.3% of them appearing once. Germline-derived CDR1 and CDR2 are SGHDN and FVKESK. V lost 8 bases and J 4 bases, leaving 9 bases between the germline ends. This CDR3 is built from 11 residues. The table lists this clonotype with a few counts. Time point in this sample: blood at routine non-recurrence follow-up after resection. Researchers sequenced whole RNA taken from tumor, nontumor lung or frozen PBMC without sorting. V is TRBV14 and J is TRBJ2-7; D possibly corresponds to TRBD2 (5 bases). The input for sequencing was PBMCs, taken at follow-up. The receptor's source is a female donor with early-stage non-small cell lung cancer. The CDR3, as DNA: TGTGCCAGCGGGAGTATGTACGAGCAGTACTTC. Translation: CASGSMYEQYF.